The 17 T cell receptor beta chains below all came from one sample that was sequenced in a study of blood T cell repertoires in COVID-19. Sequencing was performed with immunoSEQ multiplex PCR; in TCRdb, only in-frame clones are kept and a portion is missing. The sample yields about 26,000 clones, nearly 90% seen once. The sample consisted of peripheral blood. The receptor source for this set is a man aged 65-85 years with acute or convalescent COVID-19.

The genes are TRBV2 and TRBJ1-1; the D is unclear. This CDR3 has 13 amino acids. Germline CDR1 reads SNHLY; CDR2 reads FYNNEI. The ends were cut back, 2 bases at V and 0 bases at J, with 4 bases in the middle. The CDR3 is CASSESVNTEAFF. The CDR3 DNA follows: TGTGCCAGCAGTGAATCGGTGAACACTGAAGCTTTCTTT.

V is TRBV6-5 and J is TRBJ2-1; 8 bases align to TRBD2. V dropped 6 bases and J dropped 4; count of bases not matched to a gene: 5. Germline V CDR1 and CDR2: MNHEY, SVGAGI. The CDR3 is 14 residues long. DNA for the CDR3: TGTGCCAGCAGGGCTAGCGGGCGGTACAATGAGCAGTTCTTC. This encodes CASRASGRYNEQFF.

On this clone: The junction and the germline gene differ at one end; a read error may be behind it. The chain combines TRBV12-5 with TRBJ1-4; 9 bases are a match to TRBD1. The CDR3 spans 14 residues. CDR1 is LGHNT, CDR2 FRNRAP, per germline. CDR3 DNA: TGTGCTAGTGGGTTGGGACAGGGCGATGAAAAACTGTTTTTT. Its protein is CASGLGQGDEKLFF.

The chain links TRBV27 to TRBJ2-7; 8 bases are shared with TRBD1. The CDR3 loop spans 15 amino acids. Germline trimming cut 5 bases from V and 0 bases from J; bases unmatched to any gene: 6. Germline-derived CDR1 and CDR2 are MNHEY and SMNVEV (reference sequence). CDR3 residues: CASSTAQGASYEQYF. In DNA, the CDR3 is TGTGCCAGCAGTACCGCGCAGGGGGCCTCCTACGAGCAGTACTTC.

The V and J genes are TRBV27 and TRBJ2-3; D may be TRBD1 (5 bases). Looked up from germline, CDR1 is MNHEY and CDR2 is SMNVEV (reference sequence). The CDR3 runs 13 residues. Trimming cost V 5 bases and J 6 bases, with 12 bases left between them. CDR3 region: CASSRTRQDTQYF. In nucleotides, the CDR3 is TGTGCCAGCAGTCGCACCCGACAGGATACGCAGTATTTT.

The chain combines TRBV29-1 with TRBJ1-6; 7 bases align to TRBD1. Germline V gene sequence: CDR1 SQVTM, CDR2 ANQGSEA. The CDR3 consists of 14 residues. With 5 bases clipped from V and 9 bases from J, the junction kept 10 bases outside the gene matches. CDR3 bases: TGCAGCGTTCGTCAGACAGGGCCGGGTTCACCCCTCCACTTT. Translated, it gives CSVRQTGPGSPLHF.

The gene calls are TRBV15 and TRBJ1-2, with 8 bases identical to TRBD1. This CDR3 comprises 13 residues. Germline V gene data show CDR1 as LNHNV and CDR2 as YYDKDF (reference sequence). Trimming removed 8 bases from V and 5 bases from J; junction bases left unmatched: 7. The CDR3 DNA sequence: TGTGCCACCGCCCGACAGGGGAAATATGGCTACACCTTC. Protein: CATARQGKYGYTF.

V usage is TRBV15 and J usage is TRBJ2-7; D call uncertain. Per germline, CDR1 LNHNV and CDR2 YYDKDF (reference sequence). V was cut by 3 bases and J by 0 bases, with 15 bases left in between. The CDR3 is made up of 16 amino acids. The CDR3 protein is CATSSVSRAGSYEQYF. The CDR3 nucleotides are TGTGCCACCAGCAGTGTAAGCCGTGCCGGCTCCTACGAGCAGTACTTC.

This chain joins TRBV24-1 and TRBJ2-1; 12 bases line up with TRBD2. CDR3 length: 16 residues. Per the germline V gene, CDR1 is KGHDR and CDR2 is SFDVKD. After removal of 4 bases from V and 4 bases from J, the junction contained 4 bases not matched to a gene. CDR3 DNA: TGTGCCACCAGTGACCCAACTAGCGGGGGGTACAATGAGCAGTTCTTC. It is translated as CATSDPTSGGYNEQFF.

The chain has TRBV27 and TRBJ2-1, with 8 nucleotides matching TRBD2. The CDR3 has 16 amino acids. Germline-derived CDR1 and CDR2 are MNHEY and SMNVEV (reference sequence). J was trimmed by 8 bases and V by 0 bases; bases with no gene match: 9. CDR3 in amino acids: CASSLSGLGGFDEQFF. The CDR3 DNA sequence: TGTGCCAGCAGTTTATCGGGACTAGGAGGTTTTGATGAGCAGTTCTTC.

The chain couples TRBV5-1 to TRBJ2-1; 10 bases align to TRBD2. Germline-derived CDR1 and CDR2 are SGHRS and YFSETQ. The CDR3 has 16 residues. Germline trimming cut 0 bases from V and 10 bases from J; bases unmatched to any gene: 10. The DNA for the CDR3 is TGCGCCAGCAGCTTGGGTAGGCTAGCGGGAGTAGGGGAGCAGTTCTTC. This encodes CASSLGRLAGVGEQFF.

V is TRBV10-3 and J is TRBJ1-3; TRBD1 matches at 9 bases. CDR3 length equals 12 residues. Germline values: CDR1 ENHRY, CDR2 SYGVKD. The ends lost 10 bases at V and 7 bases at J; junction bases unmatched: 5. The CDR3 DNA reads TGTGCCACCGGACAGGGGATGAACACCATATATTTT. This codes for CATGQGMNTIYF.

This rearrangement joins TRBV5-6 to TRBJ1-1, with a possible D match to TRBD1 (5 bases). Germline values: CDR1 SGHDT, CDR2 YYEEEE. CDR3 length: 14 amino acids. Trimming removed 2 bases from V and 8 bases from J, with 16 bases in between. The CDR3 sequence: CASSFRAGRQEAFF. In DNA, the CDR3 is TGTGCCAGCAGCTTTAGGGCAGGGCGTCAGGAAGCTTTCTTT.

The J gene is TRBJ2-7, the V gene TRBV6-2 or TRBV6-3; TRBD2 matches at 11 bases. Germline V CDR1 and CDR2: MNHEY, SVGEGT. J was trimmed by 2 bases and V by 5 bases; bases with no gene match: 11. This CDR3 contains 17 residues. The CDR3 spells CASSLRTSGRRAYEQYF. In DNA form, the CDR3 reads TGTGCCAGCAGTCTCCGGACTAGCGGGCGGCGAGCCTACGAGCAGTACTTC.

The chain is built from TRBV7-2 and TRBJ2-2; possibly TRBD2 for D (5 bases). V was clipped by 5 bases and J by 4 bases, with 14 bases between them. From germline, CDR1 is SGHTA and CDR2 FQGNSA. CDR3 length: 15 residues. The CDR3 nucleotides are TGTGCCAGCAGCCTCCTACTAGGTGGCACCGGGGAGCTGTTTTTT. Protein product: CASSLLLGGTGELFF.

V usage is TRBV3-1 (or the pseudogene TRBV3-2) and J usage is TRBJ2-7; D is ambiguous. V was pared by 3 bases and J by 3 bases, with 9 bases between. The CDR3 consists of 13 residues. CDR1 and CDR2 (germline): LGHDT, YNNKEL (reference sequence). CDR3 loop: CASSHASYYEQYF. The DNA for the CDR3 is TGTGCCAGCAGCCACGCTTCCTACTACGAGCAGTACTTC.

The V and J genes are TRBV5-1 and TRBJ2-6; weak D call: TRBD1 (6 bases). V was cut by 5 bases and J by 0 bases, with 15 bases left in between. CDR1 and CDR2 (germline): SGHRS, YFSETQ. This CDR3 is built from 17 residues. CDR3 sequence reads: CASSITGSNSGANVLTF. The CDR3 DNA follows: TGCGCCAGCAGTATAACAGGGTCTAACTCTGGGGCCAACGTCCTGACTTTC. Full variable domain (missing parts from reference TRBV5-1 and TRBJ2-6): KAGVTQTPRYLIKTRGQQVTLSCSPISGHRSVSWYQQTPGQGLQFLFEYFSETQRNKGNFPGRFSGRQFSNSRSEMNVSTLELGDSALYLCASSITGSNSGANVLTFGAGSRLTVL.